A single sample gave rise to the 22 T cell receptor beta chains below, sequenced in a study of T cells after yellow fever vaccination. A single record per CDR3 protein comes from TCRdb applying MiXCR to the 5' RACE reads. The sample records a few hundred thousand distinct CDR3 sequences, 3.6% being singletons. Specimen: PBMCs, collected on the day of the yellow fever booster vaccination. Source of these receptors: a man aged 18 to 29 who received the YFV17D yellow fever vaccine.

The chain has TRBV28 and TRBJ2-1; no firm D call. The CDR3 loop spans 12 amino acids. Trimming shortened V by 5 bases and J by 9 bases, and 11 bases separated the two germline ends. The germline CDR1 and CDR2 sequences are MDHEN and SYDVKM. CDR3 sequence (DNA): TGTGCCAGCAGTACCCTGAAGAGTGAGCAGTTCTTC. Translated: CASSTLKSEQFF. Full variable domain (missing parts from reference TRBV28 and TRBJ2-1): DVKVTQSSRYLVKRTGEKVFLECVQDMDHENMFWYRQDPGLGLRLIYFSYDVKMKEKGDIPEGYSVSREKKERFSLILESASTNQTSMYLCASSTLKSEQFFGPGTRLTVL.

Many counts were recorded for this clonotype. This rearrangement joins TRBV29-1 to TRBJ2-1; D remains ambiguous. Between the trimmed V and J ends, which lost 8 bases and 14 bases, there was a span of 22 bases. CDR3 length equals 12 residues. The V gene's germline CDR1 is SQVTM and CDR2 ANQGSEA. The CDR3 bases are TGCAGCCCTGATTGCACGGGTGGTGTGAAGTTCTTC. Translated: CSPDCTGGVKFF.

This clonotype showed up many times. The chain joins TRBV7-2 to TRBJ2-7; tentative D call: TRBD1 (5 bases). Trimming stripped 1 base from V and 6 bases from J, with 13 bases between. This CDR3 has 14 residues. Germline loops: CDR1 SGHTA, CDR2 FQGNSA. CDR3 protein: CASSLGGGHIEQYV. The CDR3 DNA follows: TGTGCCAGCAGCTTAGGGGGCGGACACATCGAGCAGTACGTC.

This clonotype showed up many times. Sequence at one end of the junction differs from germline and may be a read error. The chain joins TRBV5-6 to TRBJ1-2; D is possibly TRBD1 (5 bases). The CDR3 sequence is 14 residues long. Germline-derived CDR1 and CDR2 are SGHDT and YYEEEE. Here the CDR3 reads CASSRDLFDYGYTF. In DNA, the CDR3 is TGTGCCAGCAGCCGGGACCTTTTCGACTACGGCTACACCTTC.

With regard to this clonotype: Possible read error: a much larger clone is one base away. The chain links TRBV12-3 or TRBV12-4 to TRBJ2-2; no definite D call. The CDR3 extends over 14 amino acids. The CDR3 loop is CASSFSLNSGELFF. The CDR3 DNA is TGTGCCAGCAGTTTTTCGTTGAACAGCGGGGAGCTGTTTTTT.

At least ten counts were recorded for this clonotype. The rearrangement uses TRBV5-1 and TRBJ2-3; maybe TRBD2 (6 bases). Germline CDR1 and CDR2: SGHRS and YFSETQ. The ends were cut back, 2 bases at V and 2 bases at J, with 15 bases in the middle. This CDR3 is 16 amino acids long. The CDR3 spells CASSFGTSHFTDTQYF. The CDR3, as DNA: TGCGCCAGCAGCTTCGGGACTTCCCATTTCACAGATACGCAGTATTTT. Using reference TRBV5-1 and TRBJ2-3 for the parts outside the CDR3, the full variable domain is KAGVTQTPRYLIKTRGQQVTLSCSPISGHRSVSWYQQTPGQGLQFLFEYFSETQRNKGNFPGRFSGRQFSNSRSEMNVSTLELGDSALYLCASSFGTSHFTDTQYFGPGTRLTVL.

This clonotype was seen a few times. V is TRBV20-1 and J is TRBJ2-2, with a possible D match to TRBD1 (6 bases). V lost 4 bases and J lost 4, with 13 bases in between. Per the germline V gene, CDR1 is DFQATT and CDR2 is SNEGSKA (reference sequence). The CDR3 has 14 residues. CDR3 residues: CSATGTLLTGELFF. The CDR3 DNA sequence: TGCAGTGCTACCGGGACACTCCTCACCGGGGAGCTGTTTTTT.

The chain recombines TRBV20-1 with TRBJ2-1, with TRBD2 matching 11 bases. The J segment lost 4 bases and the V segment lost 3 bases, leaving 14 bases of the junction unmatched. Germline CDR1 and CDR2: DFQATT and SNEGSKA (reference sequence). The CDR3 has 18 residues. The CDR3 region is CSARPRGLAGGQYNEQFF. The CDR3 bases are TGCAGTGCTAGGCCCCGCGGGCTAGCGGGGGGTCAATACAATGAGCAGTTCTTC.

This clonotype has just a few counts. CDR3 coding DNA: TGTGCCAGCAGAGCAGTTCATAGCAATCAGCCCCAGCATTTT. It translates to CASRAVHSNQPQHF. The V call is TRBV6-1, the J call TRBJ1-5; D not resolved. Trimming shortened V by 6 bases and J by 0 bases, and 9 bases separated the two germline ends. The germline CDR1 and CDR2 sequences are MNHNS and SASEGT. The CDR3 consists of 14 residues.

This sequence joins TRBV6-2 or TRBV6-3 and TRBJ1-5; 7 nucleotides align to TRBD1. Per germline, CDR1 MNHEY and CDR2 SVGEGT. Trimming removed 2 bases from V and 0 bases from J; junction bases left unmatched: 16. This CDR3 is built from 20 residues. The DNA for the CDR3 is TGTGCCAGCAGTTACGATGTGACAGGGAAGGGGCCTTATAGCAATCAGCCCCAGCATTTT. This codes for CASSYDVTGKGPYSNQPQHF.

This chain joins TRBV7-9 and TRBJ1-5; D gene uncertain. Germline-derived CDR1 and CDR2 are SEHNR and FQNEAQ (reference sequence). V lost 3 bases to trimming and J lost 3 bases, with 9 bases between them. The CDR3 has 14 amino acids. The CDR3 sequence: CASSLFGDNQPQHF. In nucleotides, the CDR3 is TGTGCCAGCAGCTTGTTCGGGGACAATCAGCCCCAGCATTTT.

Many counts were recorded for this clonotype. This rearrangement joins TRBV7-2 to TRBJ2-3, with D perhaps TRBD2 (5 bases). Trimming cost V 1 base and J 2 bases, with 7 bases left between them. The CDR3 runs to 14 residues. Germline-derived CDR1 and CDR2 are SGHTA and FQGNSA. CDR3 in DNA: TGTGCCAGCAGCTTAGATGGACTCACAGATACGCAGTATTTT. Protein sequence: CASSLDGLTDTQYF. Looking up the rest from reference TRBV7-2 and TRBJ2-3 gives the full variable domain: GAGVSQSPSNKVTEKGKDVELRCDPISGHTALYWYRQSLGQGLEFLIYFQGNSAPDKSGLPSDRFSAERTGGSVSTLTIQRTQQEDSAVYLCASSLDGLTDTQYFGPGTRLTVL.

This clonotype was seen only a few times. The chain employs TRBV4-1 and TRBJ2-7; D unresolved. The CDR3 extends over 13 amino acids. Germline V lookup: CDR1 MGHRA, CDR2 YSYEKL. Trimming stripped 1 base from V and 3 bases from J, with 7 bases between. The CDR3, as DNA: TGCGCCAGCAGCCAAGGGGTAGGCTACGAGCAGTACGTC. This sequence encodes CASSQGVGYEQYV.

The table lists this clonotype with many counts. V is TRBV2 and J is TRBJ2-4, with D possibly matching TRBD1 (5 bases). Per germline, CDR1 SNHLY and CDR2 FYNNEI. This CDR3 region has 14 residues. Trimming stripped 7 bases from V and 1 base from J, with 11 bases between. The CDR3 region has the DNA TGTGCCAGCATCCCTCCAGGGGCCAAAAACATTCAGTACTTC. As protein: CASIPPGAKNIQYF.

The chain combines TRBV20-1 with TRBJ2-1; D uncertain. V gave up 3 bases and J gave up 7 bases, with 10 bases separating them. The CDR3 spans 12 residues. The germline V gene has CDR1 DFQATT and CDR2 SNEGSKA (reference sequence). CDR3 in DNA: TGCAGTGCTAGGCCCGATTGGAATGAGCAGTTCTTC. Amino acid sequence: CSARPDWNEQFF.

This clonotype was seen a few times. The chain uses TRBV20-1 and TRBJ1-5; 9 bases agree with TRBD1. V lost 6 bases and J lost 5; bases outside the gene matches: 11. This CDR3 spans 15 amino acids. Per germline, CDR1 DFQATT and CDR2 SNEGSKA (reference sequence). The CDR3 spells CSAVRDRAGDQPQHF. CDR3 DNA: TGCAGTGCGGTCCGGGACAGGGCGGGGGATCAGCCCCAGCATTTT.

A few counts support this clonotype. The genes are TRBV20-1 and TRBJ1-6; a weak D match, TRBD1 (6 bases). V lost 2 bases and J 0 bases, leaving 11 bases between the germline ends. The CDR3 runs 16 residues. The V gene's germline CDR1 is DFQATT and CDR2 SNEGSKA (reference sequence). Here the CDR3 DNA reads TGCAGTGCTAGAAGGACAGTAAGCTCCTATAATTCACCCCTCCACTTT. Encoded protein: CSARRTVSSYNSPLHF.

There are many counts of this clonotype. The genes are TRBV3-1 and TRBJ2-3; no firm D call. This CDR3 has 12 amino acids. The V end lost 3 bases, the J end lost 3 bases, and 4 bases lay between the germline ends. From germline, CDR1 is LGHDT and CDR2 YNNKEL (reference sequence). This chain's CDR3 is CASSHETDTQYF. The DNA of the CDR3 is TGTGCCAGCAGCCATGAGACAGATACGCAGTATTTT.

This clonotype showed up many times. The J gene is TRBJ1-1, the V gene TRBV27, with D possibly being TRBD1 (6 bases). Trimming took off 7 bases at V and 6 bases at J, with 12 bases between the two ends. Germline V lookup: CDR1 MNHEY, CDR2 SMNVEV (reference sequence). The length of the CDR3 is 12 residues. The CDR3 DNA reads TGTGCCAGCATAGGTTGGGGGCCTGAAGCTTTCTTT. Its translation is CASIGWGPEAFF.

The V call is TRBV7-2, the J call TRBJ1-3; D unresolved. The germline V gene has CDR1 SGHTA and CDR2 FQGNSA. The V end lost 1 base, the J end lost 0 bases, and 7 bases lay between the germline ends. CDR3 length: 15 amino acids. The CDR3 DNA reads as TGTGCCAGCAGCTTAGTAGCCTACTCTGGAAACACCATATATTTT. The encoded protein is CASSLVAYSGNTIYF.

This clonotype was seen only a few times. V and J are TRBV5-1 and TRBJ2-3; D unclear. V lost 0 bases, J lost 1 base, and 9 bases lay in between. The germline CDR1 and CDR2 sequences are SGHRS and YFSETQ. The CDR3 loop spans 15 amino acids. The CDR3 loop reads CASSLAFTRTDTQYF. CDR3 nucleotides: TGCGCCAGCAGCTTGGCATTCACGCGCACAGATACGCAGTATTTT.

Ten or more counts support this clonotype. CDR3 DNA sequence: TGCGCCAGCAGCCAAGATAGGGGGGCAGATGAAGCTTTCTTT. Its translation: CASSQDRGADEAFF. The rearrangement links TRBV4-3 to TRBJ1-1; TRBD1 might be the D (6 bases). Trimming pared 0 bases from V and 7 bases from J, leaving 12 bases between. There are 14 residues in the CDR3. From germline, CDR1 is LGHNA and CDR2 YSLEER.